These 23 T cell receptor beta chains were sequenced from one sample in a study of blood T cells in healthy people across ages. A J-beta primer mix and a sample-barcoded 5' primer were used in a second PCR of roughly 7 to 12 cycles. From the 5' RACE reads, TCRdb called clonotypes with MiXCR, one entry per CDR3 protein. The sample includes 550,000 to 650,000 distinct CDR3 sequences, approximately 30% of them seen just once. Material: blood. Receptor source: a woman aged 80 or over in good health.

This clonotype was observed many times. The chain combines TRBV5-6 with TRBJ1-5; TRBD1 agrees at 9 bases. CDR3 length: 14 residues. With V trimmed by 4 bases and J by 7 bases, 6 bases remained unmatched. CDR1 SGHDT and CDR2 YYEEEE come from the germline V gene. CDR3 sequence (DNA): TGTGCCAGCAGCGGGACAGGGTTGGGGCAGCCCCAGCATTTT. Protein sequence: CASSGTGLGQPQHF.

To note about this clonotype: A single base separates this from a much larger clone, so it may be a read error. The chain has TRBV4-2 and TRBJ2-1; the D gene could be TRBD1 or TRBD2 (5 bases each). Per the germline V gene, CDR1 is LGHNA and CDR2 is YNFKEQ. The CDR3 has 15 amino acids. The germline V and J ends were trimmed by 1 base and 4 bases, with 11 bases remaining between them. The CDR3 spells CASSQGGNSYNEQFF. In DNA form, the CDR3 reads TGTGCCAGCAGCCAAGGGGGGAATTCTTACAATGAGCAGTTCTTC.

Regarding this clonotype: The conserved closing phenylalanine or tryptophan is absent in this CDR3, likely reflecting a read error. The V gene is TRBV2, the J gene TRBJ2-1; the match to TRBD2 covers 8 bases. The DNA end is a closer match to TRBJ2-7, so the J assignment may be wrong. The CDR3 length is 15 residues. From germline, CDR1 is SNHLY and CDR2 FYNNEI. The CDR3: CASSVSSGFLNEQYL. The CDR3 coding sequence is TGTGCCAGCAGTGTTTCTAGCGGGTTCCTCAATGAGCAGTACCTC.

The chain employs TRBV20-1 and TRBJ2-5; TRBD1 aligns across 8 bases. CDR3 length equals 14 residues. Germline CDR1 is DFQATT and CDR2 is SNEGSKA (reference sequence). The V segment lost 1 base and the J segment 11 bases; nucleotides outside the gene matches: 12. This CDR3 reads CSARGQGAGGEQYF. The CDR3 DNA reads as TGCAGTGCTAGAGGTCAGGGGGCCGGGGGTGAGCAGTACTTC.

This clonotype has at least ten counts. Here the CDR3 reads CASSLEGGPREQFF. The CDR3 bases are TGCGCCAGCAGCCTTGAGGGGGGGCCGCGGGAGCAGTTCTTC. J is TRBJ2-1 and V is TRBV4-3; tentative D call: TRBD2 (7 bases). Per germline, CDR1 LGHNA and CDR2 YSLEER. CDR3 length: 14 amino acids. The ends were cut back, 4 bases at V and 10 bases at J, with 17 bases in the middle.

This clonotype was detected ten times or more. This rearrangement joins TRBV12-3 or TRBV12-4 to TRBJ2-7; no clear D gene. This CDR3 spans 16 amino acids. With 6 bases removed from V and 0 bases from J, the gap between germline ends came to 18 bases. The CDR3 sequence: CASSQTGRASSYEQYF. The CDR3 nucleotides read TGTGCCAGCAGCCAGACCGGGCGCGCCAGCTCCTACGAGCAGTACTTC.

The genes are TRBV7-2 and TRBJ2-5, with a tentative D call TRBD2 (6 bases). Germline V lookup: CDR1 SGHTA, CDR2 FQGNSA. V was trimmed by 5 bases and J by 3 bases, leaving 19 bases between them. This CDR3 contains 16 residues. The CDR3 is CTSSLRRGWEEETQYF. CDR3 nucleotide sequence: TGTACCAGCAGCCTCAGACGGGGGTGGGAGGAAGAGACCCAGTACTTC.

The genes are TRBV20-1 and TRBJ2-7; 8 bases are a match to TRBD1. The CDR3 loop spans 16 amino acids. Germline loops: CDR1 DFQATT, CDR2 SNEGSKA (reference sequence). J lost 3 bases, V lost 7 bases, and 17 bases had no gene match. CDR3 region: CSVKKAPGTGDYEQYF. In DNA form, the CDR3 reads TGCAGTGTCAAAAAGGCCCCCGGGACAGGAGACTACGAGCAGTACTTC.

In this sample, this clonotype turned up once. The rearrangement joins TRBV20-1 to TRBJ2-1; 12 positions match TRBD2. V lost 3 bases and J lost 7; bases outside the gene matches: 7. This CDR3 has 15 amino acids. Germline lookup yields CDR1 DFQATT and CDR2 SNEGSKA (reference sequence). CDR3 in amino acids: CSASASSGGANEQFF. The CDR3 DNA sequence: TGCAGTGCTAGTGCCTCTAGCGGGGGGGCGAATGAGCAGTTCTTC.

This clonotype was recorded a few times. The chain carries TRBV18 and TRBJ2-1; 8 bases map to TRBD1. J was trimmed by 5 bases and V by 4 bases; bases with no gene match: 13. Per germline, CDR1 KGHSH and CDR2 LQKENI. The CDR3 is 17 amino acids. CDR3 in amino acids: CASSLRLNRDRNNEQFF. DNA for the CDR3: TGTGCCAGCTCACTAAGATTAAACCGGGACAGGAACAATGAGCAGTTCTTC.

The V and J genes are TRBV7-2 and TRBJ1-3; D gene unclear. Trimming stripped 8 bases from V and 4 bases from J, with 18 bases between. This CDR3 spans 15 amino acids. Germline V gene sequence: CDR1 SGHTA, CDR2 FQGNSA. CDR3 sequence: CASPSASALGNTIYF. In nucleotides, the CDR3 is TGTGCCAGCCCCTCGGCTTCGGCCTTGGGAAACACCATATATTTT.

This clonotype occurred a few times. A much larger clone differs by one base, so this may be a read error. CDR3 coding DNA: TGTGCCAGCACCCCAACAGGGCTCCGAGAGACCCAGTTCTTC. It encodes CASTPTGLRETQFF. The gene calls are TRBV6-6 and TRBJ2-1; tentative D call: TRBD1 (6 bases). This CDR3 has 14 amino acids. Germline lookup yields CDR1 MNHNY and CDR2 SVGAGI (reference sequence). Trimming stripped 7 bases from V and 13 bases from J, with 23 bases between.

About this clonotype itself: This is likely a read error, given that the CDR3 carries no conserved phenylalanine or tryptophan at its end. J is TRBJ1-2 and V is TRBV28; D is possibly TRBD1 (6 bases). With 3 bases removed from V and 4 bases from J, the gap between germline ends came to 12 bases. In germline, CDR1 is MDHEN, CDR2 SYDVKM. This CDR3 region has 14 residues. The CDR3 nucleotides read TGTGCCAGCAGTTTCGGGGGGCGCAGCTATGGCTACACCTGC. Amino acids: CASSFGGRSYGYTC.

This clonotype came up many times. Here the CDR3 reads CASSRRSGTDFTDTQYF. The CDR3 DNA reads as TGTGCCAGCAGCCGCCGGTCCGGGACAGACTTCACAGATACGCAGTATTTT. The chain is built from TRBV7-6 and TRBJ2-3; 7 bases fit TRBD1. With 5 bases clipped from V and 2 bases from J, the junction kept 13 bases outside the gene matches. In germline, CDR1 is SGHVS, CDR2 FNYEAQ. The CDR3 covers 17 residues. The full variable domain, with the rest looked up from reference TRBV7-6 and TRBJ2-3, is GAGVSQSPRYKVTKRGQDVALRCDPISGHVSLYWYRQALGQGPEFLTYFNYEAQQDKSGLPNDRFSAERPEGSISTLTIQRTEQRDSAMYRCASSRRSGTDFTDTQYFGPGTRLTVL.

The chain combines TRBV7-9 with TRBJ1-1, with TRBD1 as a possible D gene (5 bases). Germline CDR1 and CDR2: SEHNR and FQNEAQ (reference sequence). The CDR3 loop spans 15 amino acids. The V end lost 4 bases, the J end lost 7 bases, and 19 bases lay between the germline ends. The CDR3 coding sequence is TGTGCCAGCAGCTCACAGGCGGGGGACGGTTATGAAGCTTTCTTT. Translation gives CASSSQAGDGYEAFF. The variable domain in full, with the rest retrieved from reference TRBV7-9 and TRBJ1-1, is DTGVSQNPRHKITKRGQNVTFRCDPISEHNRLYWYRQTLGQGPEFLTYFQNEAQLEKSRLLSDRFSAERPKGSFSTLEIQRTEQGDSAMYLCASSSQAGDGYEAFFGQGTRLTVV.

This clonotype was seen ten or more times. This chain joins TRBV25-1 and TRBJ2-7; D unresolved. CDR1 and CDR2 (germline): MGHDK, SYGVNS. The CDR3 totals 15 residues. Deletions cut 2 bases from V and 3 bases from J, with 14 bases between. As DNA, the CDR3 is TGTGCCAGCAGTGAAGTTGACTCGATCCTCTACGAGCAGTACTTC. This gives the protein CASSEVDSILYEQYF.

About this clonotype: It is likely a read error, because the conserved phenylalanine at the end of the CDR3 is missing. The V gene is TRBV7-2, the J gene TRBJ2-5; perhaps TRBD2 as D (7 bases). The CDR3 loop spans 15 amino acids. Germline V lookup: CDR1 SGHTA, CDR2 FQGNSA. The V gene lost 7 bases and the J gene lost 11 bases, with 26 bases spanning the gap. This CDR3 is CASIQGGSELRGQYC. The DNA of the CDR3 is TGTGCCAGCATACAGGGAGGGAGCGAGCTACGAGGACAGTACTGC.

This clonotype came up many times. The chain recombines TRBV12-3 or TRBV12-4 with TRBJ1-2, with D hard to call. This CDR3 spans 12 amino acids. V gave up 6 bases and J gave up 4 bases, with 9 bases separating them. The CDR3 nucleotides are TGTGCCAGCAGCCTGAGGGCCTATGGCTACACCTTC. Translating it yields CASSLRAYGYTF.

Comments on this clonotype: This may arise from a read error, as a much more abundant clone is one base away. V and J are TRBV29-1 and TRBJ1-1; D might be TRBD1 (5 bases). V was shortened by 7 bases and J by 4 bases, with 13 bases between the two germline ends. This CDR3 region has 12 residues. The germline V gene encodes CDR1 SQVTM and CDR2 ANQGSEA. The CDR3 spells CSGQGGSTEAFF. The DNA of the CDR3 is TGCAGCGGTCAGGGAGGGAGCACTGAAGCTTTCTTT.

This clonotype showed up just a few times. The chain links TRBV20-1 to TRBJ1-5; unclear D gene. The CDR3 is made up of 12 amino acids. The V and J ends lost 0 bases and 7 bases respectively, with 7 bases between them. Germline V gene sequence: CDR1 DFQATT, CDR2 SNEGSKA (reference sequence). The DNA for the CDR3 is TGCAGTGCTAGAGATACGGGACAGCCCCAGCATTTT. Protein product: CSARDTGQPQHF.

This clonotype appeared many times. The chain is built from TRBV5-6 and TRBJ2-3, with D maybe TRBD1 (5 bases). The CDR3 is 15 amino acids. Trimming cost V 1 base and J 2 bases, with 11 bases left between them. Per the germline V gene, CDR1 is SGHDT and CDR2 is YYEEEE. Here the CDR3 DNA reads TGTGCCAGCAGCTTGCCCGACAGATTCACAGATACGCAGTATTTT. Translating gives CASSLPDRFTDTQYF.

The chain employs TRBV12-3 or TRBV12-4 and TRBJ2-1; 12 positions agree with TRBD2. The J segment lost 7 bases and the V segment lost 5 bases, leaving 9 bases of the junction unmatched. The CDR3 consists of 16 residues. In nucleotides, the CDR3 is TGTGCCAGCAGTCTTCGGACTAGCGGGGAGGTGAATGAGCAGTTCTTC. As protein: CASSLRTSGEVNEQFF.

The rearrangement uses TRBV10-2 and TRBJ1-3, with D maybe TRBD1 (5 bases). This CDR3 contains 14 residues. CDR1 and CDR2 (germline): WSHSY, SAAADI. V lost 5 bases and J 0 bases, leaving 8 bases between the germline ends. CDR3 residues: CASSMTVSGNTIYF. The CDR3 DNA is TGCGCCAGCAGTATGACAGTCTCTGGAAACACCATATATTTT.